Here is one TCR beta chain with its context. This clone was seen a handful of times. Its antigen remains undetermined. Base qualities are not provided; no much larger clone lies one nucleotide away. The collaborating institutions used their own protocols to collect whole blood in K2EDTA tubes. For TCRbeta analysis, collaborator samples were shipped as frozen whole blood, as isolated PBMCs, or as DNA extracted from either sample type. This entry belongs to a study of blood T cell repertoires in COVID-19 (dated by TCRdb to about 2020). The study in broad terms: The collaborator samples originated in the United States, Italy and Spain and spanned the acute and convalescent phases of COVID-19. Samples came from the ongoing ImmuneRACE study (first 160 participants) plus 1,254 subjects from 6 global collaborators. Sample metadata almost always included a de-identified subject ID, COVID-19 status, age in years and sex. The dataset comprised deeply sampled blood TCRbeta repertoires from subjects exposed to, actively infected with, or recovered from COVID-19. A freely available public database, intended as a resource for researchers studying the immune response to SARS-CoV-2, is where the repertoires were released. The material from the prospective study consisted of cDNA or gDNA derived from T cells, B-cell-depleted T cells, or PBMCs. Where available, HLA class I and class II types were taken from metadata supplied by the sample provider and were not determined by assay-based typing.

Broader findings and caveats from the paper: How much clinical and demographic metadata was included differed by source and by participant, and the metadata was provided uncurated.

TCRbeta CDR3 regions were amplified from genomic DNA by means of the immunoSEQ Assay, a bias-controlled multiplex PCR. The original methods were these. Within the assay, amplification of reference gene primers was used to estimate how many nucleated cells each sample contained. Sequence reads were collapsed and filtered to measure the absolute abundance of every unique TCRbeta CDR3 rearrangement. For each sample, productive Simpson clonality was calculated as the square root of Simpson's diversity index across productive rearrangements. Imported from immuneACCESS, the table was reduced by TCRdb to in-frame sequences with V and J called. These copies leave out some clones; in studies compared against another copy, an unresolved V gene accounts for under half, and the cause of the remainder is not known. V and J calls and clone size are as listed in that table; D and trimming were resolved from the DNA. Here the sample has hundreds of thousands of clones; roughly 80% occur a single time. Around 8% of the sample belongs to the ten largest clones.

The germline V gene gives CDR1 as LGHNA and CDR2 as YNFKEQ. V and J are trimmed by 0 bases and 6 bases, and the gene matches miss 14 bases of the junction. Measured from the cysteine to the phenylalanine, the CDR3 is 17 residues long. Kept here is only the CDR3 DNA, which spans 51 bases and is read in frame from base 1. The chain joins TRBV4-2 to TRBJ2-7; 7 bases in the junction line up with TRBD2. Sequencing input: peripheral blood. The TCR was taken from a woman older than 75 with acute or convalescent COVID-19. The CDR3 reads as follows: CASSQEGGAGVSAEQYF. The nucleotide sequence is given as TGTGCCAGCAGCCAAGAAGGAGGCGCGGGAGTCTCTGCCGAGCAGTACTTC.